A selection of T cell receptor beta chains follows, all from one sample in a study of CD8 T cells in Susac syndrome. Each CDR3 protein gets one entry after TCRdb re-called the immunoSEQ multiplex PCR reads with MiXCR. The repertoire has about 190,000 distinct CDR3 sequences, under 97% of them found once; the top ten carry roughly 0.093%. The sequencing sample was made of CD4+ T cells from PBMCs. The receptors derive from a human donor with Susac syndrome. Each CDR3 is given with its conserved first and last residue. A D gene is named only where the DNA matches it firmly. Not every row has a clone size; where given, it reads once, few, many or a size class.

j_gene: TRBJ2-7
d_gene: .
abundance: .
v_gene: TRBV7-9
CDR3nt: TGTGCCAGCAGCCGCGGGACGGGGAGCTCCTACGAGCAGTACTTC
CDR3aa: CASSRGTGSSYEQYF

j_gene: TRBJ2-1
d_gene: TRBD2
abundance: once
v_gene: TRBV12-5
CDR3nt: TGTGCTAGTGGTCCCCTCGGACTAGCGGGAAACAATGAGCAGTTCTTC
CDR3aa: CASGPLGLAGNNEQFF

j_gene: TRBJ1-1
d_gene: .
abundance: .
v_gene: TRBV7-9
CDR3nt: TGTGCCAGCAGCTTAGAGGCGGGAGGGAACACTGAAGCTTTCTTT
CDR3aa: CASSLEAGGNTEAFF

j_gene: TRBJ2-2
d_gene: TRBD1
abundance: .
v_gene: TRBV6-1
CDR3nt: TGTGCCAGCCCTCTCATCGACCGGGACAGGGGGATTACCGGGGAGCTGTTTTTT
CDR3aa: CASPLIDRDRGITGELFF

j_gene: TRBJ2-7
d_gene: TRBD1
abundance: .
v_gene: TRBV3-1
CDR3nt: TGTGCCAGCAGCCACTCAGGGGGCTACGAGCAGTACTTC
CDR3aa: CASSHSGGYEQYF

j_gene: TRBJ2-7
d_gene: TRBD1
abundance: once
v_gene: TRBV6-2/TRBV6-3
CDR3nt: TGTGCCAGCAGTTACACAGAGACAGGGAACGAGCAGTACTTC
CDR3aa: CASSYTETGNEQYF

j_gene: TRBJ2-1
d_gene: .
abundance: once
v_gene: TRBV28
CDR3nt: TGTGCCAGCAGTAAAGGGACACCAGACAATGAGCAGTTCTTC
CDR3aa: CASSKGTPDNEQFF

j_gene: TRBJ1-2
d_gene: .
abundance: once
v_gene: TRBV5-1
CDR3nt: TGCGCCAGCACAGAACAGGGAGCGGCTGGCTACACCTTC
CDR3aa: CASTEQGAAGYTF

j_gene: TRBJ1-4
d_gene: .
abundance: .
v_gene: TRBV7-9
CDR3nt: TGTGCCAGCAGCCGGAATGAAAAACTGTTTTTT
CDR3aa: CASSRNEKLFF

j_gene: TRBJ2-1
d_gene: TRBD1
abundance: .
v_gene: TRBV20-1
CDR3nt: TGCAGTGCCGATCTCCGGGACAGGGGGGTAGTGAATGAGCAGTTCTTC
CDR3aa: CSADLRDRGVVNEQFF

j_gene: TRBJ2-1
d_gene: TRBD2
abundance: .
v_gene: TRBV20-1
CDR3nt: TGCAGTGCTAGAGACGGCGGGGGGGCCTACAATGAGCAGTTCTTC
CDR3aa: CSARDGGGAYNEQFF

j_gene: TRBJ2-1
d_gene: .
abundance: .
v_gene: TRBV5-1
CDR3nt: TGCGCCAGCATGGGCGGGATCGATGAGCAGTTCTTC
CDR3aa: CASMGGIDEQFF

j_gene: TRBJ1-2
d_gene: .
abundance: .
v_gene: TRBV30
CDR3nt: TGTGCCTGGAGTTTGGGGGTACAGGGAGTCTATGGCTACACCTTC
CDR3aa: CAWSLGVQGVYGYTF

j_gene: TRBJ2-2
d_gene: TRBD1
abundance: .
v_gene: TRBV7-3
CDR3nt: TGTGCCAGCAGCTTAGCCGGACAGGGGGTCGGGGAGCTGTTTTTT
CDR3aa: CASSLAGQGVGELFF

j_gene: TRBJ2-1
d_gene: .
abundance: .
v_gene: TRBV9
CDR3nt: TGTGCCAGCAGCGTACCCTCGAGGGATGAGCAGTTCTTC
CDR3aa: CASSVPSRDEQFF

j_gene: TRBJ2-7
d_gene: .
abundance: .
v_gene: TRBV4-1
CDR3nt: TGCGCCAGCAGCCACGGCGGGACACCCTACGAGCAGTACTTC
CDR3aa: CASSHGGTPYEQYF

j_gene: TRBJ1-1
d_gene: .
abundance: once
v_gene: TRBV5-1
CDR3nt: TGCGCCAGCAGCTCGTCGACAGGTGGAGGCACTGAAGCTTTCTTT
CDR3aa: CASSSSTGGGTEAFF

j_gene: TRBJ1-3
d_gene: .
abundance: .
v_gene: TRBV7-8
CDR3nt: TGTGCCAGCAGCCTGCAGGCATTTGGAAACACCATATATTTT
CDR3aa: CASSLQAFGNTIYF

j_gene: TRBJ2-6
d_gene: .
abundance: .
v_gene: TRBV14
CDR3nt: TGTGCCAGCAGCCAAGATCGCCGGGGGCTCTCTGGGGCCAACGTCCTGACTTTC
CDR3aa: CASSQDRRGLSGANVLTF

j_gene: TRBJ1-6
d_gene: .
abundance: .
v_gene: TRBV29-1
CDR3nt: TGCAGCGTGATGTCAGGTGGCAATTCACCCCTCCACTTT
CDR3aa: CSVMSGGNSPLHF

j_gene: TRBJ1-6
d_gene: .
abundance: once
v_gene: TRBV5-1
CDR3nt: TGCGCCAGCAGCACCAACCAGGGAGGGGATTCACCCCTCCACTTT
CDR3aa: CASSTNQGGDSPLHF

j_gene: TRBJ2-5
d_gene: .
abundance: .
v_gene: TRBV6-5
CDR3nt: TGTGCCAGCGGTAGGGGGGGCCTGGAGACCCAGTACTTC
CDR3aa: CASGRGGLETQYF

j_gene: TRBJ2-6
d_gene: .
abundance: .
v_gene: TRBV4-1
CDR3nt: TGCGCCAGCAGCCCCCAGGTGATAGCTGGGGCCAACGTCCTGACTTTC
CDR3aa: CASSPQVIAGANVLTF

j_gene: TRBJ2-2
d_gene: .
abundance: .
v_gene: TRBV6-2/TRBV6-3
CDR3nt: TGTGCCAGCAGTTACGGACAGCTAAGGGGGACCGGGGAGCTGTTTTTT
CDR3aa: CASSYGQLRGTGELFF

j_gene: TRBJ1-2
d_gene: TRBD1
abundance: .
v_gene: TRBV6-5
CDR3nt: TGTGCCAGCAGTTACTCGACAGGGTCCCAACTATATGGCTACACCTTC
CDR3aa: CASSYSTGSQLYGYTF

j_gene: TRBJ2-3
d_gene: .
abundance: .
v_gene: TRBV4-2
CDR3nt: TGTGCCAGCAGCCAAGAGGTACCTAGCACAGATACGCAGTATTTT
CDR3aa: CASSQEVPSTDTQYF

j_gene: TRBJ2-7
d_gene: .
abundance: .
v_gene: TRBV18
CDR3nt: TGTGCCAGCTCACCAGGGGGGCGTACCTCCTACGAGCAGTACTTC
CDR3aa: CASSPGGRTSYEQYF

j_gene: TRBJ2-2
d_gene: .
abundance: .
v_gene: TRBV12-3/TRBV12-4
CDR3nt: TGTGCCAGCAGTCCTCCTCCTTGGGCCGCCTTTAACGGGGAGCTGTTTTTT
CDR3aa: CASSPPPWAAFNGELFF

j_gene: TRBJ2-3
d_gene: .
abundance: .
v_gene: TRBV5-6
CDR3nt: TGTGCCAGCAGCTTGATAGGCTGGGAGACAAGCACAGATACGCAGTATTTT
CDR3aa: CASSLIGWETSTDTQYF

j_gene: TRBJ2-1
d_gene: .
abundance: .
v_gene: TRBV28
CDR3nt: TGTGCCAGCAGTTTACCGGGTCTAGAGCAGTTCTTC
CDR3aa: CASSLPGLEQFF

j_gene: TRBJ2-7
d_gene: TRBD1
abundance: few
v_gene: TRBV29-1
CDR3nt: TGCAGCGTAGCCGGGACAGGGAACTACGAGCAGTACTTC
CDR3aa: CSVAGTGNYEQYF

j_gene: TRBJ2-7
d_gene: .
abundance: .
v_gene: TRBV20-1
CDR3nt: TGCAGTGCTCGACTGGATACCTACGAGCAGTACTTC
CDR3aa: CSARLDTYEQYF

j_gene: TRBJ2-2
d_gene: .
abundance: once
v_gene: TRBV30
CDR3nt: TGTGCCTGGAGTCAAAGGGTGGACGGGGAGCTGTTTTTT
CDR3aa: CAWSQRVDGELFF

j_gene: TRBJ2-7
d_gene: TRBD2
abundance: .
v_gene: TRBV6-1
CDR3nt: TGTGCCAGCAGTGTAGTGCTCGCGGGACTAGCGGTCGACGAGCAGTACTTC
CDR3aa: CASSVVLAGLAVDEQYF

j_gene: TRBJ2-1
d_gene: .
abundance: .
v_gene: TRBV10-3
CDR3nt: TGTGCCAGCGGACAAAGTGTCTACAATGAGCAGTTCTTC
CDR3aa: CASGQSVYNEQFF

j_gene: TRBJ2-5
d_gene: .
abundance: .
v_gene: TRBV29-1
CDR3nt: TGCAGCGTTGAAGGTGGGGGAGAGACCCAGTACTTC
CDR3aa: CSVEGGGETQYF

j_gene: TRBJ1-5
d_gene: TRBD1
abundance: .
v_gene: TRBV5-1
CDR3nt: TGCGCCAGCAGCCAGGGGGGGGGAAGCAATCAGCCCCAGCATTTT
CDR3aa: CASSQGGGSNQPQHF

j_gene: TRBJ1-1
d_gene: .
abundance: once
v_gene: TRBV20-1
CDR3nt: TGCAGTGCTAGAGAAGGGGCTGCTGAAGCTTTCTTT
CDR3aa: CSAREGAAEAFF

j_gene: TRBJ2-1
d_gene: .
abundance: .
v_gene: TRBV25-1
CDR3nt: TGTGCCAGCAGGGAAAGCGTCGAACGGGACAATGAGCAGTTCTTC
CDR3aa: CASRESVERDNEQFF

j_gene: TRBJ2-7
d_gene: .
abundance: .
v_gene: TRBV20-1
CDR3nt: TGCAGTGCTAGTCGTAGGTCCTACGAGCAGTACTTC
CDR3aa: CSASRRSYEQYF

j_gene: TRBJ2-3
d_gene: .
abundance: .
v_gene: TRBV20-1
CDR3nt: TGCAGTGCTAGAGATCCGGCGGCAGGGGACCCCACAGATACGCAGTATTTT
CDR3aa: CSARDPAAGDPTDTQYF

j_gene: TRBJ2-7
d_gene: .
abundance: .
v_gene: TRBV6-5
CDR3nt: TGTGCCAGCAGCCGGGACAACTTACGCGACGAGCAGTACTTC
CDR3aa: CASSRDNLRDEQYF

j_gene: TRBJ2-5
d_gene: TRBD2
abundance: .
v_gene: TRBV7-8
CDR3nt: TGTGCCAGCAGCAAGCTAGCGGGGGACCAAGAGACCCAGTACTTC
CDR3aa: CASSKLAGDQETQYF

j_gene: TRBJ2-7
d_gene: .
abundance: .
v_gene: TRBV5-1
CDR3nt: TGCGCCAGCAAACTACAGAACTCCTACGAGCAGTACTTC
CDR3aa: CASKLQNSYEQYF

j_gene: TRBJ2-1
d_gene: .
abundance: once
v_gene: TRBV29-1
CDR3nt: TGCAGCGTCGTAATTACCCACAATGAGCAGTTCTTC
CDR3aa: CSVVITHNEQFF

j_gene: TRBJ2-7
d_gene: TRBD2
abundance: .
v_gene: TRBV20-1
CDR3nt: TGCAGTGCAATCCTAGCGGGGGTACACTACGAGCAGTACTTC
CDR3aa: CSAILAGVHYEQYF

j_gene: TRBJ1-5
d_gene: .
abundance: .
v_gene: TRBV4-1
CDR3nt: TGCGCCAGCAGCCAAGTCAGCCCGGGCGACAATCAGCCCCAGCATTTT
CDR3aa: CASSQVSPGDNQPQHF

j_gene: TRBJ1-5
d_gene: .
abundance: .
v_gene: TRBV9
CDR3nt: TGTGCCAGCAGCCCTGCGGAGAACCGCAATCAGCCCCAGCATTTT
CDR3aa: CASSPAENRNQPQHF

j_gene: TRBJ2-5
d_gene: .
abundance: .
v_gene: TRBV20-1
CDR3nt: TGCAGTGCTGATGACAGGTTCATGGCCCAGTACTTC
CDR3aa: CSADDRFMAQYF

j_gene: TRBJ1-4
d_gene: TRBD1
abundance: .
v_gene: TRBV20-1
CDR3nt: TGCAGTGCTCTCAGGGGGAGTGGGGAAAAACTGTTTTTT
CDR3aa: CSALRGSGEKLFF

j_gene: TRBJ2-7
d_gene: .
abundance: once
v_gene: TRBV21-1
CDR3nt: TGTGCCAGCAATGTAAAGGGGGGGCGGATACGCGAGCAGTACTTC
CDR3aa: CASNVKGGRIREQYF

j_gene: TRBJ1-2
d_gene: .
abundance: .
v_gene: TRBV29-1
CDR3nt: TGCAGCGTTGGTGAAACAGTCTTGAACTATGGCTACACCTTC
CDR3aa: CSVGETVLNYGYTF

j_gene: TRBJ2-4
d_gene: .
abundance: .
v_gene: TRBV11-2
CDR3nt: TGTGCCAGCAGCCCCCGTGAGGCAATAGCCAAAAACATTCAGTACTTC
CDR3aa: CASSPREAIAKNIQYF